This T cell receptor (beta chain) appears in the sequencing data of a study of early stage breast cancer tumors. Study details: Invasive lobular carcinomas made up about 35% of the 12 ER+/PR+/HER2- tumors. Average read coverage per sample was about 10-fold. Broader study findings: Enriched TCRB sequences shared across patients were mostly commonly generated sequences. In most of the 16 patients, blood comparison separated tumor from normal breast.

Concerning this clone itself: As yet, its antigen is unknown.

The germline V gene encodes CDR1 SGHNT and CDR2 YYREEE (reference sequence). This CDR3 has 13 residues. V was trimmed by 0 bases and J by 6 bases, leaving 8 bases between them. Only in-frame clones appear in the TCRdb table, and some are missing; sequencing was by immunoSEQ multiplex PCR. The data hold roughly 53,000 clones, with 85% to 95% observed a single time. This sequence originates from a person aged 70 to 80 with breast cancer. The source material was blood. The genes are TRBV5-4 and TRBJ2-3, with D unclear. This CDR3 reads CASSLEQIDTQYF. In DNA form, the CDR3 reads TGTGCCAGCAGCTTGGAACAGATCGATACGCAGTATTTT.